This TCR beta chain was profiled in a study of blood T cell repertoires in COVID-19. Only in-frame clones appear in the TCRdb table, and some are missing; sequencing was by immunoSEQ multiplex PCR. The profile shows about 38,000 clones, approximately 86% of them singletons. CDR3 length: 13 amino acids. CDR1 is SEHNR and CDR2 is FQNEAQ in the germline V gene (reference sequence). V lost 4 bases and J lost 3, with 10 bases in between. The chain couples TRBV7-9 to TRBJ2-7; perhaps TRBD1 as D (5 bases). This TCR was recovered from a human donor in a cohort sampled during active COVID-19. Sequencing was performed on peripheral blood. The CDR3 nucleotides are TGTGCCAGCAGCTCCCCAGGGAACTACGAGCAGTACTTC. This gives the protein CASSSPGNYEQYF.